This T cell receptor beta chain derives from a study of cytomegalovirus exposure and HLA in healthy donors. For the study at large: Early release data held some 80 million unique TCRs from HLA-typed donors. Findings and caveats of the study: There was a cluster of highly shared sequence variants that was likely a sequencing artifact. Researchers catalogued over 150 TCR beta chains as cytomegalovirus-associated.

Details on this clone: What it binds is not known.

PCR amplification relied on 60 Vbeta primers (plus 13 Jbeta primers). Clones were read by immunoSEQ multiplex PCR, and TCRdb kept only the in-frame ones, dropping some. The sample includes more than 85,000 clones, roughly 15% seen only once; the top ten take about 0.8%. V trimming: 3 bases; J trimming: 1 base; junction bases outside the gene matches: 1. The V gene's germline CDR1 is MRHNA and CDR2 SNTAGT. The CDR3 is 15 amino acids. This rearrangement joins TRBV6-4 to TRBJ2-3; 10 positions match TRBD1. Material for sequencing was PBMCs. The sequence was obtained from a female donor in good health and CMV-seronegative. The CDR3 DNA follows: TGTGCCAGCAGTGAGGGGACAGGGGGCACAGATACGCAGTATTTT. Translation: CASSEGTGGTDTQYF.